This TCR beta chain was identified during a study of T-cell reconstitution after alpha-beta-depleted transplantation in children. CDR1 DFQATT and CDR2 SNEGSKA come from the germline V gene (reference sequence). With 4 bases removed from V and 6 bases from J, the gap between germline ends came to 16 bases. The CDR3 is made up of 14 amino acids. Unique molecular identifiers were incorporated during preparation of the TCRbeta library. TCRdb recomputed calls from the PCR reads with MiXCR, one row per CDR3 protein. The table lists around 380,000 distinct CDR3 sequences, about a tenth of them singletons. This clonotype has more than one count but fewer than ten.

This receptor was obtained from a human donor who donated a stem cell graft to a child with acute myeloid leukemia. The input for sequencing was PBMCs from the stem cell graft donor, taken from the stem cell graft. V gene TRBV20-1 combines with J gene TRBJ1-3; tentatively, D is TRBD1 (6 bases). The CDR3 region is CSAKITGRENTIYF. CDR3 sequence (DNA): TGCAGTGCTAAAATTACAGGGAGGGAAAACACCATATATTTT.